The 21 T cell receptor beta chains given below trace back to one sample, sequenced in a study of T cell repertoires in cytomegalovirus infection. TCRdb ran MiXCR on the reads and lists one entry per CDR3 protein. The sample carries about 250,000 distinct CDR3 sequences, 9% to 15% recorded once. The sample was PBMCs. These receptors were collected from a human donor in good health (CMV status not recorded). Some clones in this sample may be carry-over from other donors' samples.

This clonotype was detected only a few times. V gene TRBV20-1 combines with J gene TRBJ1-2, with TRBD1 identical over 8 bases. This CDR3 has 15 amino acids. Germline V gene sequence: CDR1 DFQATT, CDR2 SNEGSKA (reference sequence). V trimming: 3 bases; J trimming: 6 bases; junction bases outside the gene matches: 12. The DNA of the CDR3 is TGCAGTGCTAGTTTACACGCAGGGGGCGCGGATGGCTACACCTTC. It encodes CSASLHAGGADGYTF.

In its sample, this clonotype was seen a few times. This sequence joins TRBV9 and TRBJ1-5, with D possibly TRBD1 on 5 matching bases. With 3 bases removed from V and 0 bases from J, the gap between germline ends came to 10 bases. From germline, CDR1 is SGDLS and CDR2 YYNGEE. This CDR3 comprises 15 residues. CDR3 DNA sequence: TGTGCCAGCAGCGAGACAGCTTATAGCAATCAGCCCCAGCATTTT. Its translation: CASSETAYSNQPQHF.

As regards this clonotype: A much larger clone is a single base away; this may be a read error. This chain links TRBV7-8 with TRBJ2-1; the D gene is possibly TRBD2 (5 bases). V lost 5 bases and J 13 bases, leaving 15 bases between the germline ends. Germline-derived CDR1 and CDR2 are SGHVS and FQNEAQ. The CDR3 loop spans 12 amino acids. CDR3 DNA sequence: TGTGCCAGCAGCCTCGGGGTGCCCGATCAGTTCTTC. Residues: CASSLGVPDQFF.

This clonotype has a count of ten or more. This chain links TRBV14 with TRBJ2-3; no reliable D call. Germline loops: CDR1 SGHDN, CDR2 FVKESK. V was trimmed by 0 bases and J by 5 bases, leaving 9 bases between them. The CDR3 runs 14 residues. The CDR3 bases are TGTGCCAGCAGCCAAGATATCGGCGGAGATACGCAGTATTTT. This encodes CASSQDIGGDTQYF. The variable domain in full, with the rest retrieved from reference TRBV14 and TRBJ2-3, is EAGVTQFPSHSVIEKGQTVTLRCDPISGHDNLYWYRRVMGKEIKFLLHFVKESKQDESGMPNNRFLAERTGGTYSTLKVQPAELEDSGVYFCASSQDIGGDTQYFGPGTRLTVL.

J is TRBJ2-7 and V is TRBV19; D might be TRBD1 (6 bases). V gave up 3 bases and J gave up 1 base, with 13 bases separating them. The CDR3 totals 15 residues. CDR1 and CDR2 from the germline V gene are LNHDA and SQIVND (reference sequence). CDR3 amino acids: CASSIYGDTSYEQYF. The CDR3 DNA reads TGTGCCAGTAGTATCTACGGGGACACTTCCTACGAGCAGTACTTC.

This clonotype has at least ten counts. This chain connects TRBV7-2 to TRBJ2-7, with 11 bases identical to TRBD2. Germline assignment: CDR1 SGHTA and CDR2 FQGNSA. V was pared by 5 bases and J by 7 bases, with 16 bases of the junction left unmatched. CDR3 size: 17 residues. The CDR3 sequence is CASSRGLAGWHFGEQYF. CDR3 DNA sequence: TGTGCCAGCAGCCGAGGACTAGCGGGTTGGCATTTCGGGGAGCAGTACTTC.

This clonotype appeared a few times. This chain links TRBV29-1 with TRBJ1-1, with D unresolved. Per germline, CDR1 SQVTM and CDR2 ANQGSEA. Trimming stripped 3 bases from V and 1 base from J, with 9 bases between. The CDR3 has 13 amino acids. CDR3 sequence reads: CSVEAYRNTEAFF. CDR3 nucleotide sequence: TGCAGCGTTGAGGCTTATAGGAACACTGAAGCTTTCTTT.

The chain recombines TRBV20-1 with TRBJ2-7; TRBD1 matches 10 bases. Germline trimming cut 6 bases from V and 4 bases from J; bases unmatched to any gene: 9. Germline assignment: CDR1 DFQATT and CDR2 SNEGSKA (reference sequence). The CDR3 is 14 residues long. As DNA, the CDR3 is TGCAGTGCCACGACAGGGGGCGACATATACGAGCAGTACTTC. This sequence encodes CSATTGGDIYEQYF.

At least ten counts were recorded for this clonotype. The chain recombines TRBV12-3 or TRBV12-4 with TRBJ2-1; D is possibly TRBD2 (6 bases). The CDR3 has 14 residues. V gave up 3 bases and J gave up 5 bases, with 11 bases separating them. CDR3 coding DNA: TGTGCCAGCAGTTTTCGGGGGTGGGACAATGAGCAGTTCTTC. This encodes CASSFRGWDNEQFF.

About this clonotype: One end of the junction does not line up with germline, which may come from a read error. The J gene is TRBJ2-1, the V gene TRBV29-1; D is unclear. There are 14 residues in the CDR3. Germline V gene lookup returns CDR1 SQVTM and CDR2 ANQGSEA. CDR3 bases: TGCAGAGTTGATGCTCTTCAAACAATGAGCAGCTCGTTCTTC. It is translated as CRVDALQTMSSSFF.

The chain is built from TRBV5-1 and TRBJ1-2; D is ambiguous. Trimming shortened V by 0 bases and J by 10 bases, and 10 bases separated the two germline ends. Germline CDR1 is SGHRS and CDR2 is YFSETQ. The CDR3 extends over 12 amino acids. CDR3 protein: CASSLDRGSYTF. The CDR3, as DNA: TGCGCCAGCAGCTTGGACAGAGGATCCTACACCTTC.

This clonotype was seen ten or more times. V is TRBV9 and J is TRBJ2-1, with 12 bases identical to TRBD2. CDR1 is SGDLS, CDR2 YYNGEE, per germline. There are 18 residues in the CDR3. After removal of 4 bases from V and 0 bases from J, the junction contained 8 bases not matched to a gene. The CDR3 sequence: CASSPPMTSGSSYNEQFF. The CDR3, as DNA: TGTGCCAGCAGCCCTCCGATGACTAGCGGGAGCTCCTACAATGAGCAGTTCTTC.

This clonotype has at least ten counts. This chain connects TRBV7-2 to TRBJ2-7; unclear D gene. Trimming left V 5 bases short and J 2 bases short, with 13 bases between. Germline assignment: CDR1 SGHTA and CDR2 FQGNSA. The CDR3 covers 14 residues. Here the CDR3 DNA reads TGTGCCAGCAGCCCAAGAGGCGGCACCTACGAGCAGTACTTC. It codes for CASSPRGGTYEQYF.

The V call is TRBV29-1, the J call TRBJ1-2, with D perhaps matching TRBD1 (6 bases). The CDR3 loop spans 14 amino acids. Per the germline V gene, CDR1 is SQVTM and CDR2 is ANQGSEA. V was shortened by 0 bases and J by 3 bases, with 11 bases between the two germline ends. The CDR3 region is CSVEEGGRDYGYTF. The CDR3 DNA follows: TGCAGCGTTGAAGAGGGGGGGCGCGACTATGGCTACACCTTC.

There are many counts of this clonotype. V is TRBV7-3 and J is TRBJ2-2, with D unclear. Germline loops: CDR1 SGHTA, CDR2 FQGTGA. CDR3 size: 14 residues. Trimming left V 5 bases short and J 3 bases short, with 10 bases between. The CDR3 DNA follows: TGTGCCAGCAGCCCGGAGTCCCACACCGGGGAGCTGTTTTTT. Translating gives CASSPESHTGELFF.

The chain couples TRBV6-1 to TRBJ2-7, with 9 bases lining up with TRBD2. V dropped 1 base and J dropped 1; count of bases not matched to a gene: 2. The germline gives CDR1 MNHNS, CDR2 SASEGT. The CDR3 runs to 15 residues. CDR3 bases: TGTGCCAGCAGTGAAGAAGCGGGGGGATCCTACGAGCAGTACTTC. Its protein is CASSEEAGGSYEQYF.

This chain links TRBV29-1 with TRBJ2-1, with 9 bases fitting TRBD1. Per the germline V gene, CDR1 is SQVTM and CDR2 is ANQGSEA. This CDR3 has 14 residues. Trimming cost V 4 bases and J 6 bases; bases outside gene matches: 7. The CDR3 reads CSVVYRGRINEQFF. The CDR3 nucleotides read TGCAGCGTTGTGTACAGGGGGCGCATCAATGAGCAGTTCTTC.

This clonotype was found many times. The chain recombines TRBV27 with TRBJ1-2; 8 bases align to TRBD1. The germline V gene encodes CDR1 MNHEY and CDR2 SMNVEV (reference sequence). The trim removed 3 bases at V and 8 bases at J, leaving 5 bases unmatched. The CDR3 totals 13 residues. The DNA of the CDR3 is TGTGCCAGCAGTTTTGACAGGGGAGGCGGCTACACCTTC. The encoded protein is CASSFDRGGGYTF.

The chain recombines TRBV7-2 with TRBJ1-2; no firm D call. The CDR3 extends over 16 amino acids. The ends were cut back, 1 base at V and 4 bases at J, with 16 bases in the middle. Germline V gene sequence: CDR1 SGHTA, CDR2 FQGNSA. CDR3 sequence reads: CASSLVHPPNGYGYTF. The DNA for the CDR3 is TGTGCCAGCAGCTTAGTTCACCCCCCTAATGGCTATGGCTACACCTTC.

This clonotype was counted many times. The rearrangement uses TRBV28 and TRBJ2-5; 8 bases agree with TRBD1. V was clipped by 4 bases and J by 4 bases; unmatched bases: 11. Germline CDR1 and CDR2: MDHEN and SYDVKM. The CDR3 contains 16 residues. This chain's CDR3 is CASSSPGQVLRETQYF. Here the CDR3 DNA reads TGTGCCAGCAGTTCCCCGGGACAGGTCTTGCGAGAGACCCAGTACTTC.

This clonotype was recorded at least ten times. This sequence joins TRBV5-4 and TRBJ1-2; TRBD1 agrees at 7 bases. Germline assignment: CDR1 SGHNT and CDR2 YYREEE (reference sequence). Trimming took 4 bases from V and 6 from J; bases not matched to a gene: 6. There are 13 residues in the CDR3. The CDR3 DNA sequence: TGTGCCAGCAGCGAACAGGGGCGAGATGGCTACACCTTC. Its translation: CASSEQGRDGYTF.